What follows are 8 T cell receptor beta chains derived from one specimen sequenced in a study of T cell repertoires in cytomegalovirus infection (dated 2019 in TCRdb). TCRdb lists the instrument as Illumina HiSeq 1500. TCRdb reprocessing: public reads trimmed at Q25 with fastp, clones called with MiXCR, in-frame beta chains kept. Here each entry gathers all rows of one CDR3 protein and keeps the most common genes and DNA. The sample table lists around 630,000 distinct CDR3 sequences, 24% of them with a count of one. In total, the top ten clones hold less than 9.5% of the sample. Material for sequencing was CD8+ T cells from PBMCs. Receptor source: a human donor in good health (CMV status not recorded). Some clones in this sample may be carry-over from other donors' samples.

The gene calls are TRBV28 and TRBJ2-7; the match to TRBD2 covers 11 bases. The CDR3 sequence is 15 residues long. Per the germline V gene, CDR1 is MDHEN and CDR2 is SYDVKM. The V segment lost 6 bases and the J segment 3 bases; nucleotides outside the gene matches: 7. CDR3 amino acids: CASRPLAGGIYEQYV. Written as DNA, the CDR3 is TGTGCCAGCAGACCCCTAGCGGGGGGCATCTACGAGCAGTACGTC.

This clonotype was counted ten times or more. This chain's CDR3 is CSARDKKLAGGPGETQYF. The CDR3 DNA reads TGCAGTGCTAGAGATAAAAAACTAGCGGGGGGGCCGGGGGAGACCCAGTACTTC. The chain employs TRBV20-1 and TRBJ2-5; TRBD2 matches at 13 bases. The CDR3 has 18 residues. Losses at the gene ends were 0 bases for V and 5 bases for J; bases not matched to a gene: 12. Germline lookup yields CDR1 DFQATT and CDR2 SNEGSKA (reference sequence).

CDR3: CASSYGAGGLNEQFF. CDR3 nucleotide sequence: TGTGCCAGCAGTTACGGGGCGGGGGGGCTGAATGAGCAGTTCTTC. The rearrangement uses TRBV6-5 and TRBJ2-1, with TRBD2 matching over 9 bases. The CDR3 loop spans 15 amino acids. J was trimmed by 7 bases and V by 2 bases; bases with no gene match: 6. Germline V lookup: CDR1 MNHEY, CDR2 SVGAGI.

This clonotype was observed many times. J is TRBJ1-6 and V is TRBV28; no clear D. V lost 5 bases to trimming and J lost 8 bases, with 16 bases between them. The CDR3 covers 15 residues. Germline CDR1 MDHEN, CDR2 SYDVKM. In DNA form, the CDR3 reads TGTGCCAGCAGTCCCTCTGAGGGTTGGGATTCACCCCTCCACTTT. The encoded protein is CASSPSEGWDSPLHF.

This clonotype showed up just a few times. The chain joins TRBV7-8 to TRBJ2-7; the D gene is possibly TRBD1 (6 bases). This CDR3 has 14 residues. Trimming removed 0 bases from V and 5 bases from J, with 11 bases in between. In germline, CDR1 is SGHVS, CDR2 FQNEAQ. Here the CDR3 DNA reads TGTGCCAGCAGCTTAGCGACCCCAGGGGACGAGCAGTACGTC. This gives the protein CASSLATPGDEQYV.

This clonotype was observed a handful of times. The chain joins TRBV7-9 to TRBJ1-2; D not resolved. Germline V CDR1 and CDR2: SEHNR, FQNEAQ (reference sequence). There are 16 residues in the CDR3. V gave up 2 bases and J gave up 1 base, with 14 bases separating them. This chain's CDR3 is CASSLSIRERNYGYTF. The CDR3 DNA reads as TGTGCCAGCAGCTTATCGATCCGGGAGCGTAACTATGGCTACACCTTC.

This clonotype was recorded a few times. The chain employs TRBV2 and TRBJ1-4; D is unresolved. Germline V gene sequence: CDR1 SNHLY, CDR2 FYNNEI. The CDR3 runs 14 residues. The V end was cut by 1 base, the J end by 12 bases, with 15 bases between. CDR3 region: CASSEEVNGEELFF. The CDR3, as DNA: TGTGCCAGCAGTGAAGAAGTGAACGGAGAGGAACTGTTTTTT.

The chain carries TRBV10-3 and TRBJ2-7; TRBD1 matches 10 bases. V lost 3 bases to trimming and J lost 5 bases; unmatched junction nucleotides: 7. The CDR3 loop spans 15 amino acids. Germline V lookup: CDR1 ENHRY, CDR2 SYGVKD. This CDR3 reads CAISDSRDRGDEQYV. The CDR3 DNA sequence: TGTGCCATCAGTGATTCGAGGGACAGGGGAGACGAGCAGTACGTC.